The 3 T cell receptor beta chains reported below all come from one sample, sequenced in a study of blood T cells in healthy people across ages. With a J-beta primer mix and a sample-barcoded 5' primer, a second PCR ran roughly 6 to 12 cycles. TCRdb fed the 5' RACE reads into MiXCR, producing one record per CDR3 protein. The table has approximately 1.5 million distinct CDR3 sequences, around 40% seen once. Sequencing was performed on blood. The receptors stem from a woman aged 18-29 years in good health.

The chain is built from TRBV3-1 and TRBJ2-2; 8 bases are shared with TRBD2. V lost 3 bases, J lost 4 bases, and 4 bases stayed unmatched. The CDR3 length is 15 residues. Germline V gene lookup returns CDR1 LGHDT and CDR2 YNNKEL (reference sequence). CDR3 protein: CASSQTSDITGELFF. The CDR3 DNA reads as TGTGCCAGCAGCCAGACTAGCGACATCACCGGGGAGCTGTTTTTT.

The chain combines TRBV4-1 with TRBJ2-7; D may be TRBD2 (5 bases). The CDR3 loop spans 16 amino acids. The V gene lost 4 bases and the J gene lost 3 bases, with 19 bases spanning the gap. Germline CDR1 reads MGHRA; CDR2 reads YSYEKL. The DNA for the CDR3 is TGCGCCAGCAGCCCTTACACGAATAGCCGGGGCTACGAGCAGTACTTC. Encoded protein: CASSPYTNSRGYEQYF.

This clonotype was seen a handful of times. The chain combines TRBV12-3 or TRBV12-4 with TRBJ2-1; D may be TRBD2 (6 bases). This CDR3 spans 12 amino acids. With 7 bases removed from V and 7 bases from J, the gap between germline ends came to 11 bases. CDR3 in amino acids: CASTSSGNEQFF. CDR3 coding DNA: TGTGCCAGCACTTCCAGCGGGAATGAGCAGTTCTTC.